This TCR beta chain was identified during a study of patients and donors after allogeneic stem cell transplantation. Germline CDR1 SGDLS, CDR2 YYNGEE. The CDR3 sequence is 15 residues long. V lost 0 bases to trimming and J lost 0 bases, with 7 bases between them. TCRdb passed the RT-PCR reads through MiXCR, listing each CDR3 protein once. The data show roughly 200,000 distinct CDR3 sequences, around 40% seen once. The sequence came from a human donor who was either an allogeneic HSCT recipient or a stem cell or donor lymphocyte infusion donor (not recorded which). It is not recorded whose cells these are; they may come from a transplant donor. The sample was blood, either unsorted or a sorted T cell fraction (not recorded which). The chain carries TRBV9 and TRBJ1-3, with D hard to call. CDR3 amino acids: CASSVDWFSGNTIYF. CDR3 sequence (DNA): TGTGCCAGCAGCGTAGACTGGTTCTCTGGAAACACCATATATTTT.